This TCR beta chain was sequenced during a study of shared clonotypes between healthy human individuals. Turning to the study itself: Donors were a couple of women and three men aged 18 to 49.

Trimming stripped 4 bases from V and 4 bases from J, with 12 bases between. Germline CDR1 and CDR2: SGDLS and YYNGEE. This CDR3 region has 13 residues. Points on this clone: No antigen is known for it. The same CDR3 is also encoded by other DNA sequences in this sample.

General study findings and limits: Investigators collected only blood, and repertoires in tissues likely differ.

Replicate PCRs run on sorted subsets employed 150 to 250 ng DNA, approximately 30,000 T cell genomes. Libraries were prepared by immunoSEQ multiplex PCR; TCRdb keeps only in-frame clonotypes and omits some of them. Of hundreds of thousands of clones in the sample, about 97% are singletons; the top ten hold roughly 0.23%. Naive CD8 cells lacked CD45RO and underwent positive selection for CCR7, leaving out terminally differentiated effector memory CD45RA+ cells. What was sequenced was naive CD8+ T cells sorted from blood. The chain couples TRBV9 to TRBJ2-7; no firm D call. The origin of this receptor is a man under 40 in good health. CDR3 coding DNA: TGTGCCAGCAGCCCCGGCTCATCTTACGAGCAGTACTTC. It is translated as CASSPGSSYEQYF. The full variable domain, its missing parts supplied by reference TRBV9 and TRBJ2-7, is DSGVTQTPKHLITATGQRVTLRCSPRSGDLSVYWYQQSLDQGLQFLIQYYNGEERAKGNILERFSAQQFPDLHSELNLSSLELGDSALYFCASSPGSSYEQYFGPGTRLTVT.